The 30 T cell receptor beta chains below come from one sample, sequenced in a study of CD8+ T cells in alopecia areata. cDNA reverse transcribed from extracted RNA served as the sequencing template. Sequencing used immunoSEQ multiplex PCR; TCRdb keeps in-frame clones, though not all of them. Counted here are 160,000 or so clones, less than 80% occurring once; the ten biggest clones make up about an eighth. Sequenced material: CD8+ T cells sorted from blood, taken at week 0. The receptors originated from a human donor with alopecia areata.

The V call is TRBV7-9, the J call TRBJ2-1; 8 bases are a match to TRBD1. The CDR3 loop spans 15 amino acids. Germline V gene sequence: CDR1 SEHNR, CDR2 FQNEAQ (reference sequence). Trimming removed 6 bases from V and 6 bases from J; junction bases left unmatched: 10. CDR3 amino acids: CASRARWTGLNEQFF. DNA of the CDR3: TGTGCCAGCAGGGCGAGATGGACAGGGCTCAATGAGCAGTTCTTC.

This chain connects TRBV6-6 to TRBJ2-5; D uncertain. Germline CDR1 reads MNHNY; CDR2 reads SVGAGI (reference sequence). Between the trimmed V and J ends, which lost 2 bases and 2 bases, there was a span of 3 bases. This CDR3 is built from 12 residues. CDR3 protein: CASSYPQETQYF. DNA for the CDR3: TGTGCCAGCAGTTACCCTCAAGAGACCCAGTACTTC.

This clone was detected a few times. The sample carries other DNA sequences with the same CDR3. The DNA of the CDR3 is TGCAGCGTTGAAGACAGGGAGCAAGAGACCCAGTACTTC. It specifies CSVEDREQETQYF. V is TRBV29-1 and J is TRBJ2-5; D tentatively reads TRBD1 or TRBD2 (5 bases each). V lost 0 bases, J lost 2 bases, and 7 bases lay in between. CDR3 length equals 13 residues. CDR1 and CDR2 (germline): SQVTM, ANQGSEA. The variable domain in full, with the rest retrieved from reference TRBV29-1 and TRBJ2-5, is SAVISQKPSRDICQRGTSLTIQCQVDSQVTMMFWYRQQPGQSLTLIATANQGSEATYESGFVIDKFPISRPNLTFSTLTVSNMSPEDSSIYLCSVEDREQETQYFGPGTRLLVL.

For the CDR3, the DNA is TGTGCCAGCAGCGACAAGTCGACAGGGGGGTCAGATGGCTACACCTTC. This translates into CASSDKSTGGSDGYTF. This rearrangement joins TRBV5-6 to TRBJ1-2; 9 nucleotides align to TRBD1. The V and J ends lost 4 bases and 6 bases, in that order; junction bases with no gene match: 13. CDR3 size: 16 residues. Germline V gives CDR1 SGHDT, CDR2 YYEEEE.

V is TRBV7-6 and J is TRBJ2-7, with D uncertain. V was shortened by 3 bases and J by 0 bases, with 12 bases between the two germline ends. The CDR3 sequence is 15 residues long. CDR1 is SGHVS and CDR2 is FNYEAQ in the germline V gene. The CDR3 spells CASSFGESFSYEQYF. In DNA, the CDR3 is TGTGCCAGCAGCTTTGGAGAGTCTTTCTCCTACGAGCAGTACTTC.

V gene TRBV29-1 combines with J gene TRBJ1-2; D is unresolved. Trimming took 7 bases from V and 4 from J, leaving 7 bases between them. This CDR3 comprises 10 residues. Per germline, CDR1 SQVTM and CDR2 ANQGSEA. The chain's CDR3 is CSAYSYGYTF. The CDR3 nucleotides read TGCAGCGCCTACAGCTATGGCTACACCTTC.

A note on this clone: This specimen includes other DNA sequences encoding the same CDR3. V and J are TRBV27 and TRBJ2-1; D gene ambiguous. The CDR3 runs to 13 residues. Germline V gene lookup returns CDR1 MNHEY and CDR2 SMNVEV (reference sequence). V lost 0 bases, J lost 5 bases, and 5 bases lay in between. CDR3 bases: TGTGCCAGCAGTTTATCCAAGAACAATGAGCAGTTCTTC. Translation gives CASSLSKNNEQFF.

The V call is TRBV15, the J call TRBJ2-6, with 8 bases lining up with TRBD1. With V trimmed by 4 bases and J by 3 bases, 5 bases remained unmatched. The CDR3 totals 16 residues. Germline V CDR1 and CDR2: LNHNV, YYDKDF (reference sequence). The DNA of the CDR3 is TGTGCCACCAGCAAAGACAGGGGTGTTGGGGCCAACGTCCTGACTTTC. This codes for CATSKDRGVGANVLTF. The full variable domain, with the rest looked up from reference TRBV15 and TRBJ2-6, is DAMVIQNPRYQVTQFGKPVTLSCSQTLNHNVMYWYQQKSSQAPKLLFHYYDKDFNNEADTPDNFQSRRPNTSFCFLDIRSPGLGDTAMYLCATSKDRGVGANVLTFGAGSRLTVL.

The V and J genes are TRBV2 and TRBJ2-7, with D tentatively TRBD1 (5 bases). Germline CDR1 SNHLY, CDR2 FYNNEI. The CDR3 runs to 12 residues. V lost 7 bases and J 6 bases, leaving 13 bases between the germline ends. The CDR3 DNA is TGTGCCAGCATACCAGGGCGCTTCGAGCAGTACTTC. Protein: CASIPGRFEQYF. Looking up the rest from reference TRBV2 and TRBJ2-7 gives the full variable domain: EPEVTQTPSHQVTQMGQEVILRCVPISNHLYFYWYRQILGQKVEFLVSFYNNEISEKSEIFDDQFSVERPDGSNFTLKIRSTKLEDSAMYFCASIPGRFEQYFGPGTRLTVT.

This chain joins TRBV6-1 and TRBJ2-7; the D call may be TRBD1 or TRBD2 (6 bases each). Germline V gene data show CDR1 as MNHNS and CDR2 as SASEGT. This CDR3 has 14 amino acids. Trimming took 5 bases from V and 0 from J, leaving 11 bases between them. The CDR3 here is CASSFGGLSYEQYF. The DNA for the CDR3 is TGTGCCAGCAGTTTCGGGGGCCTCTCCTACGAGCAGTACTTC.

The gene calls are TRBV30 and TRBJ2-1, with TRBD1 identical over 10 bases. The CDR3 runs to 13 residues. V shed 6 bases, J shed 10 bases, and the junction held 9 bases outside the gene matches. Germline loops: CDR1 GTSNPN, CDR2 SVGIG (reference sequence). CDR3: CACDGQGVDEQFF. In DNA form, the CDR3 reads TGTGCCTGCGATGGACAGGGGGTCGACGAGCAGTTCTTC.

V and J are TRBV13 and TRBJ2-5; TRBD2 is a possible D gene (5 bases). The CDR3 runs 15 residues. V was cut by 2 bases and J by 1 base, with 11 bases left in between. Germline V gives CDR1 PRHDT, CDR2 FYEKMQ (reference sequence). CDR3: CASSLLGGLQETQYF. In DNA form, the CDR3 reads TGTGCCAGCAGCTTATTAGGAGGCCTCCAAGAGACCCAGTACTTC.

The V call is TRBV30, the J call TRBJ1-4; no definite D call. V gave up 0 bases and J gave up 8 bases, with 7 bases separating them. The germline V gene has CDR1 GTSNPN and CDR2 SVGIG (reference sequence). There are 12 residues in the CDR3. In nucleotides, the CDR3 is TGTGCCTGGAGTGTATCTCGAGAAAAACTGTTTTTT. It encodes CAWSVSREKLFF.

The sample holds a few counts of this clone. V and J are TRBV7-8 and TRBJ2-7; D is undetermined. Trimming took off 1 base at V and 0 bases at J, with 7 bases between the two ends. This CDR3 has 14 residues. Germline V gives CDR1 SGHVS, CDR2 FQNEAQ. The CDR3: CASSLVGSSYEQYF. Written as DNA, the CDR3 is TGTGCCAGCAGCTTAGTTGGCAGCTCCTACGAGCAGTACTTC. The whole variable domain, filled in from reference TRBV7-8 and TRBJ2-7, reads GAGVSQSPRYKVAKRGQDVALRCDPISGHVSLFWYQQALGQGPEFLTYFQNEAQLDKSGLPSDRFFAERPEGSVSTLKIQRTQQEDSAVYLCASSLVGSSYEQYFGPGTRLTVT.

The genes are TRBV19 and TRBJ2-7; 7 bases line up with TRBD1. Germline assignment: CDR1 LNHDA and CDR2 SQIVND (reference sequence). The CDR3 spans 13 residues. V lost 3 bases and J lost 4; bases outside the gene matches: 3. The CDR3 sequence: CASSMGQKYEQYF. CDR3 in DNA: TGTGCCAGTAGTATGGGACAGAAGTACGAGCAGTACTTC.

V usage is TRBV25-1 and J usage is TRBJ2-1, with 8 bases lining up with TRBD2. With 3 bases clipped from V and 8 bases from J, the junction kept 15 bases outside the gene matches. The CDR3 covers 17 residues. Germline CDR1 reads MGHDK; CDR2 reads SYGVNS. This CDR3 reads CASSDPYAGGERDEQFF. The DNA of the CDR3 is TGTGCCAGCAGTGACCCTTATGCCGGGGGGGAACGAGATGAGCAGTTCTTC.

This chain links TRBV27 with TRBJ1-1; D unresolved. The CDR3 spans 13 residues. Trimming cost V 0 bases and J 3 bases, with 5 bases left between them. Germline lookup yields CDR1 MNHEY and CDR2 SMNVEV (reference sequence). The CDR3 DNA sequence: TGTGCCAGCAGTTTATCGGGGTACACTGAAGCTTTCTTT. Its protein product is CASSLSGYTEAFF.

This chain connects TRBV13 to TRBJ2-7, with D possibly called TRBD1 or TRBD2 (5 bases each). V lost 11 bases and J 5 bases, leaving 19 bases between the germline ends. The germline V gene has CDR1 PRHDT and CDR2 FYEKMQ (reference sequence). The CDR3 is 13 residues long. For the CDR3, the DNA is TGTGCCTCCCGGAAGGGGACCCTTCACGAGCAGTACTTC. This gives the protein CASRKGTLHEQYF.

The V gene is TRBV2, the J gene TRBJ2-3; 11 bases are shared with TRBD2. The CDR3 is 16 residues long. After removal of 3 bases from V and 0 bases from J, the junction contained 2 bases not matched to a gene. Germline-derived CDR1 and CDR2 are SNHLY and FYNNEI. The CDR3 loop reads CASSDASGGSTDTQYF. CDR3 bases: TGTGCCAGCAGTGATGCTAGCGGGGGGAGCACAGATACGCAGTATTTT.

This clone was observed a handful of times. The chain recombines TRBV25-1 with TRBJ1-1; 7 nucleotides match TRBD1. The ends lost 8 bases at V and 3 bases at J; junction bases unmatched: 6. CDR3 size: 13 residues. CDR1 and CDR2 from the germline V gene are MGHDK and SYGVNS. The CDR3 loop reads CASCRGGYTEAFF. CDR3 DNA sequence: TGTGCCAGCTGCAGGGGGGGGTACACTGAAGCTTTCTTT. The entire variable domain, with the rest obtained from reference TRBV25-1 and TRBJ1-1, is as follows: EADIYQTPRYLVIGTGKKITLECSQTMGHDKMYWYQQDPGMELHLIHYSYGVNSTEKGDLSSESTVSRIRTEHFPLTLESARPSHTSQYLCASCRGGYTEAFFGQGTRLTVV.

This clone was seen a handful of times. CDR3: CASSPRQSAITGELFF. The CDR3 coding sequence is TGTGCCAGTAGTCCACGACAGAGCGCGATCACCGGGGAGCTGTTTTTT. The chain joins TRBV19 to TRBJ2-2, with D possibly TRBD1 on 5 matching bases. This CDR3 is 16 amino acids long. Deletions cut 5 bases from V and 4 bases from J, with 17 bases between. Germline V lookup: CDR1 LNHDA, CDR2 SQIVND (reference sequence).

The rearrangement joins TRBV11-2 to TRBJ2-3; 9 positions agree with TRBD2. This CDR3 has 14 residues. The germline CDR1 and CDR2 sequences are SGHAT and FQNNGV. Trimming cost V 6 bases and J 4 bases; bases outside gene matches: 5. CDR3 DNA sequence: TGTGCCAGCAGTGTGGGACTAGCCCCAGATACGCAGTATTTT. Translated: CASSVGLAPDTQYF.

The gene calls are TRBV18 and TRBJ2-7; D unresolved. The CDR3 loop spans 14 amino acids. Germline values: CDR1 KGHSH, CDR2 LQKENI. The V end lost 5 bases, the J end lost 1 base, and 12 bases lay between the germline ends. The chain's CDR3 is CASSSPVGSYEQYF. For the CDR3, the DNA is TGTGCCAGCTCATCCCCGGTTGGATCCTACGAGCAGTACTTC.

The chain couples TRBV13 to TRBJ2-7; 8 bases map to TRBD2. In germline, CDR1 is PRHDT, CDR2 FYEKMQ (reference sequence). The CDR3 totals 15 residues. V shed 5 bases, J shed 2 bases, and the junction held 8 bases outside the gene matches. DNA for the CDR3: TGTGCCAGCAGCGCCGGACTAGCAACGACCTACGAGCAGTACTTC. Amino acids: CASSAGLATTYEQYF.

This chain uses TRBV13 with TRBJ2-3; D might be TRBD2 (5 bases). Germline-derived CDR1 and CDR2 are PRHDT and FYEKMQ (reference sequence). Trimming removed 5 bases at V and 0 bases at J, with 18 bases between. The CDR3 extends over 17 amino acids. CDR3 DNA: TGTGCCAGCAGCCCCACCCTAAGGGAGTCAAGCACAGATACGCAGTATTTT. Its protein product is CASSPTLRESSTDTQYF.

J is TRBJ2-5 and V is TRBV29-1; perhaps TRBD2 as D (7 bases). The germline V gene encodes CDR1 SQVTM and CDR2 ANQGSEA. The CDR3 loop spans 15 amino acids. V lost 7 bases and J 8 bases, leaving 26 bases between the germline ends. CDR3 sequence: CSGLRGASGGITQYF. In DNA, the CDR3 is TGCAGCGGCCTCCGGGGGGCGAGTGGTGGGATAACCCAGTACTTC.

The chain employs TRBV29-1 and TRBJ2-7; D not resolved. Looked up from germline, CDR1 is SQVTM and CDR2 is ANQGSEA. Trimming removed 0 bases from V and 6 bases from J, with 12 bases in between. The CDR3 has 13 amino acids. The CDR3 loop is CSVEDPDTSEQYF. CDR3 in DNA: TGCAGCGTTGAAGATCCCGACACTTCCGAGCAGTACTTC.

This clone was found once. The gene calls are TRBV9 and TRBJ1-1, with D perhaps matching TRBD1 (5 bases). The length of the CDR3 is 14 residues. V gave up 6 bases and J gave up 0 bases, with 12 bases separating them. The germline V gene has CDR1 SGDLS and CDR2 YYNGEE. Here the CDR3 reads CASTGEGMNTEAFF. The DNA of the CDR3 is TGTGCCAGCACTGGCGAGGGGATGAACACTGAAGCTTTCTTT.

The V call is TRBV5-1, the J call TRBJ2-3; TRBD2 agrees at 7 bases. Germline CDR1 reads SGHRS; CDR2 reads YFSETQ. The CDR3 has 14 amino acids. V trimming: 8 bases; J trimming: 1 base; junction bases outside the gene matches: 7. Here the CDR3 DNA reads TGCGCCAGTACCTTCGCGGGGGGCACAGATACGCAGTATTTT. It specifies CASTFAGGTDTQYF. The whole variable domain, remainder taken from reference TRBV5-1 and TRBJ2-3, is KAGVTQTPRYLIKTRGQQVTLSCSPISGHRSVSWYQQTPGQGLQFLFEYFSETQRNKGNFPGRFSGRQFSNSRSEMNVSTLELGDSALYLCASTFAGGTDTQYFGPGTRLTVL.

This clone was seen at least ten times. One end of the junction fails to match germline, which may point to a read error. V and J are TRBV11-2 and TRBJ2-1, with no clear D. The CDR3 loop spans 11 amino acids. Per the germline V gene, CDR1 is SGHAT and CDR2 is FQNNGV. The CDR3 spells CASSDPRSKLF. CDR3 sequence (DNA): TGTGCCAGCAGCGACCCGAGAAGCAAGCTCTTC.